Following are 12 T cell receptor beta chains from one sample sequenced in a study of radiotherapy plus CTLA-4 blockade in lung cancer. The table came from immunoSEQ multiplex PCR; TCRdb's copy has only in-frame clones and leaves some out. The sample shows 62,000 or so clones, 70% to 85% of them seen only once. The specimen comprised peripheral blood, sampled from a patient treated with radiotherapy plus ipilimumab. These receptor sequences come from a human donor with non-small cell lung cancer who had a complete response to radiotherapy plus ipilimumab.

This sequence joins TRBV16 and TRBJ2-5; 7 bases are a match to TRBD1. CDR1 is KGHSY, CDR2 FQNENV, per germline. CDR3 length equals 15 residues. The V and J ends lost 0 bases and 4 bases, in that order; junction bases with no gene match: 5. The CDR3 region has the DNA TGTGCCAGCAGCCAATCAACAGGGGCTGGAGAGACCCAGTACTTC. Encoded protein: CASSQSTGAGETQYF.

The chain recombines TRBV5-1 with TRBJ2-1; 11 bases match TRBD2. There are 19 residues in the CDR3. CDR1 and CDR2 (germline): SGHRS, YFSETQ. With 3 bases clipped from V and 0 bases from J, the junction kept 11 bases outside the gene matches. The CDR3 nucleotides read TGCGCCAGCAGCTCTAGCGGGGGGAATAGTTTCGGCTCCTACAATGAGCAGTTCTTC. It codes for CASSSSGGNSFGSYNEQFF.

The sample holds a few counts of this clone. The J gene is TRBJ1-1, the V gene TRBV27; D unresolved. The V gene's germline CDR1 is MNHEY and CDR2 SMNVEV (reference sequence). This CDR3 region has 13 residues. The ends were cut back, 6 bases at V and 3 bases at J, with 11 bases in the middle. The CDR3 DNA sequence: TGTGCCAGCAGGCTAAAATGGGACACTGAAGCTTTCTTT. This gives the protein CASRLKWDTEAFF.

The genes are TRBV28 and TRBJ1-2; no clear D gene. The length of the CDR3 is 15 residues. Germline-derived CDR1 and CDR2 are MDHEN and SYDVKM. Trimming cost V 1 base and J 8 bases, with 17 bases left between them. Here the CDR3 reads CASSLSGRRGRGYTF. The CDR3 DNA is TGTGCCAGCAGTTTATCTGGCCGACGCGGAAGAGGCTACACCTTC.

This clone was seen only a few times. The chain links TRBV5-1 to TRBJ1-4, with TRBD1 matching over 7 bases. The J segment lost 0 bases and the V segment lost 4 bases, leaving 6 bases of the junction unmatched. Germline assignment: CDR1 SGHRS and CDR2 YFSETQ. CDR3 length equals 16 residues. The CDR3 DNA reads TGCGCCAGCAGCCATACAGGGGCTTCAACTAATGAAAAACTGTTTTTT. Translated: CASSHTGASTNEKLFF.

This clone was counted once. The rearrangement joins TRBV4-3 to TRBJ1-6, with TRBD1 matching over 7 bases. There are 15 residues in the CDR3. J gave up 7 bases and V 3 bases, and 6 bases lay outside the gene matches. Germline V CDR1 and CDR2: LGHNA, YSLEER. The CDR3 is CASSHFPTGNSPLHF. The CDR3 DNA follows: TGCGCCAGCAGCCACTTCCCGACAGGGAATTCACCCCTCCACTTT.

The rearrangement links TRBV6-1 to TRBJ1-6; the D is unclear. The CDR3 sequence is 14 residues long. Germline-derived CDR1 and CDR2 are MNHNS and SASEGT. V lost 10 bases and J lost 9, with 19 bases in between. The CDR3 nucleotides are TGTGCCATCATAGACATCGTCGGTTCTTCACCCCTCCACTTT. Translating gives CAIIDIVGSSPLHF.

This clone showed up just once. The V gene is TRBV30, the J gene TRBJ1-2; 7 bases match TRBD1. Per the germline V gene, CDR1 is GTSNPN and CDR2 is SVGIG (reference sequence). The CDR3 has 12 amino acids. V gave up 0 bases and J gave up 7 bases; unmatched junction bases: 2. The CDR3 region is CAWSVTGTGYTF. The CDR3 region has the DNA TGTGCCTGGAGTGTGACAGGGACTGGCTACACCTTC.

This clone turned up a few times. V gene TRBV29-1 combines with J gene TRBJ2-3; D is uncertain. V was trimmed by 0 bases and J by 6 bases, leaving 16 bases between them. This CDR3 comprises 15 residues. Germline V gives CDR1 SQVTM, CDR2 ANQGSEA. In DNA, the CDR3 is TGCAGCGTTGAAGATTTCACCCCTTCAGAGGATACGCAGTATTTT. Translating gives CSVEDFTPSEDTQYF.

In this sample, this clone turned up once. The V gene is TRBV5-1, the J gene TRBJ2-1; 11 bases match TRBD1. The V segment lost 4 bases and the J segment 4 bases; nucleotides outside the gene matches: 16. Germline values: CDR1 SGHRS, CDR2 YFSETQ. The CDR3 runs 19 residues. The CDR3 is CASSPGWTGGPKLYNEQFF. The CDR3 DNA reads as TGCGCCAGCAGCCCTGGCTGGACAGGGGGCCCCAAACTATACAATGAGCAGTTCTTC.

The chain employs TRBV6-6 and TRBJ1-1; D may be TRBD1 (6 bases). CDR3 length: 12 amino acids. The V end was cut by 9 bases, the J end by 4 bases, with 12 bases between. Germline V gene lookup returns CDR1 MNHNY and CDR2 SVGAGI (reference sequence). The CDR3 coding sequence is TGTGCCAGTCAGACAGGAGTCACTGAAGCTTTCTTT. This gives the protein CASQTGVTEAFF.

The chain recombines TRBV27 with TRBJ2-6, with D perhaps being TRBD1 or TRBD2 (5 bases each). The CDR3 has 16 residues. Germline V gives CDR1 MNHEY, CDR2 SMNVEV (reference sequence). The V and J ends lost 7 bases and 0 bases respectively, with 13 bases between them. DNA of the CDR3: TGTGCCAGCACCTCCGGGACGAACTCTGGGGCCAACGTCCTGACTTTC. Its protein product is CASTSGTNSGANVLTF.